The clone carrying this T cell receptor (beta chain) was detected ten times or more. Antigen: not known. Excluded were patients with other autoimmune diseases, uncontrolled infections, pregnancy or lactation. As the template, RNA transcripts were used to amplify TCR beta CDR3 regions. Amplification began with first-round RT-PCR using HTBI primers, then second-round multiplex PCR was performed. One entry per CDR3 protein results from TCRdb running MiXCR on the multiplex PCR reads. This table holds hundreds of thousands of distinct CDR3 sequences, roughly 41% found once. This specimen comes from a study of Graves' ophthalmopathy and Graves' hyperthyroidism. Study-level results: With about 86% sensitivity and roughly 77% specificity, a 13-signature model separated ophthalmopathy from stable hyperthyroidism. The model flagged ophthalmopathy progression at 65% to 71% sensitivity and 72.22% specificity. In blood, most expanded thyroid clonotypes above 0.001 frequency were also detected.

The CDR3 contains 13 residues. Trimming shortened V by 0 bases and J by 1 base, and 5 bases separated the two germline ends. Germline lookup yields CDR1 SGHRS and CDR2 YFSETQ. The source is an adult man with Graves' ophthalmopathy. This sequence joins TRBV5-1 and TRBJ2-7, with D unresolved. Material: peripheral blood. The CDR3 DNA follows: TGCGCCAGCAGCTTGGCCCGATCCTACGAGCAGTACTTC. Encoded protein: CASSLARSYEQYF.